This T cell receptor (beta chain) was identified in a study of shared clonotypes between healthy human individuals. This clone was detected only a few times. The CDR3 contains 15 residues. Trimming at V came to 4 bases and at J to 3 bases, leaving 5 bases not matched to a gene. CDR1 is MGHRA and CDR2 is YSYEKL in the germline V gene. Method: immunoSEQ multiplex PCR; TCRdb's copy keeps in-frame clones and lacks some. The table includes approximately 2.5 million clones, approximately 90% detected once. This chain joins TRBV4-1 and TRBJ1-4, with TRBD1 matching over 7 bases. This TCR was sampled from a young man in good health. The sample was naive CD4+ T cells sorted from blood. Subset given: CD45RA+ positively selected. The CDR3 DNA follows: TGCGCCAGCAGCCTTAGACAGGGATCTAATGAAAAACTGTTTTTT. Translation: CASSLRQGSNEKLFF.